There are many counts of the clone carrying this T cell receptor (beta chain). Antigen specificity is unknown. In TCRdb, the 5' RACE reads were re-called with MiXCR into one record per CDR3 protein. In the table there are 45,000 to 50,000 distinct CDR3 sequences, around 4% of which are singletons. The data stem from a study of neurological immune-mediated disorders. Study outcomes and limitations: It was HTLV-1-associated myelopathy that showed the most TCR clonal expansion, while multiple sclerosis showed the least, falling below healthy controls. CDR3 amino acid sequences found in expanded clones were never shared across subjects, suggesting private repertoires in all groups. Neither clinical nor MRI features were associated with the multiple sclerosis repertoire cluster. Among 34 multiple sclerosis patients, phylogenetic grouping put the repertoires of 18 into a single related-CDR3 cluster, a possible signature.

Germline CDR1 and CDR2: SGHRS and YFSETQ. V was pared by 4 bases and J by 7 bases, with 8 bases of the junction left unmatched. This CDR3 is 13 amino acids long. The J gene is TRBJ2-7, the V gene TRBV5-1; the match to TRBD1 covers 7 bases. The specimen sequenced was PBMCs. This clonotype originated in a woman aged 55-69 years with multiple sclerosis. CDR3 nucleotides: TGCGCCAGCAGCCCTAGACAGGGACGGGAGCAGTACTTC. Translated, it gives CASSPRQGREQYF. The full variable domain, rest sourced from reference TRBV5-1 and TRBJ2-7, is KAGVTQTPRYLIKTRGQQVTLSCSPISGHRSVSWYQQTPGQGLQFLFEYFSETQRNKGNFPGRFSGRQFSNSRSEMNVSTLELGDSALYLCASSPRQGREQYFGPGTRLTVT.